Sequencing of this T cell receptor beta chain was carried out in a study of blood T cell repertoires in COVID-19. Study processing details: How many nucleated cells were present was estimated from reference gene primer amplification. Produced via immunoSEQ multiplex PCR; TCRdb's table is partial and in-frame only. D and trimming come from the DNA, and the V and J calls and clone size come from that table. This table holds 200,000 to 250,000 clones, around nine tenths found once. Ages ranged from 18 to 89 years, with residence in about two dozen US areas. Cohort 3 donors were reported recovered after two negative PCRs, clearance, or symptom resolution. This clone was seen just once. This clonotype originated in a woman aged 18-29 years who had recovered from COVID-19. The sequenced sample was PBMCs or T cells enriched from blood (not recorded which).

CDR3: CASSWGRETQYF. Here the CDR3 DNA reads TGTGCCAGCAGTTGGGGGCGAGAGACCCAGTACTTC. J is TRBJ2-5 and V is TRBV28, with D maybe TRBD1 (6 bases). Trimming shortened V by 4 bases and J by 4 bases, and 7 bases separated the two germline ends. CDR1 is MDHEN, CDR2 SYDVKM, per germline. The CDR3 length is 12 residues.